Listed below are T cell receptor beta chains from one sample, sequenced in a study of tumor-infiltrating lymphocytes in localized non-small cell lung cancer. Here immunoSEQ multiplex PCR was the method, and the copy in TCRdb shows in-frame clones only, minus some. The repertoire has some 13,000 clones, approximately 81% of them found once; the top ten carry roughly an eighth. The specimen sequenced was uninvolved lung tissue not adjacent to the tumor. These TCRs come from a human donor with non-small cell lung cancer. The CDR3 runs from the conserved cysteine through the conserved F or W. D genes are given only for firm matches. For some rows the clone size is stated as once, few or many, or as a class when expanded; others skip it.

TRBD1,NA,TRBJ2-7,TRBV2,CASSPGGYEQYF,TGTGCCAGCAGTCCAGGGGGCTACGAGCAGTACTTC
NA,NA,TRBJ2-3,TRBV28,CASTPAQPSTDTQYF,TGTGCCAGCACCCCGGCCCAACCGTCCACAGATACGCAGTATTTT
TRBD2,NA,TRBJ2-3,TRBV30,CAWGRGGGSDTQYF,TGTGCCTGGGGCCGGGGGGGAGGGTCAGATACGCAGTATTTT
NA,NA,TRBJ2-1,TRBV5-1,CASSLRGGEQFF,TGCGCCAGCAGCTTGAGGGGAGGTGAGCAGTTCTTC
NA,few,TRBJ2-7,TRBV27,CASSSVGEVSGEQYF,TGTGCCAGCAGTTCCGTGGGAGAGGTCTCGGGCGAGCAGTACTTC
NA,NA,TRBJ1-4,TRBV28,CASRSPGWGEKLFF,TGTGCCAGCCGAAGCCCGGGCTGGGGTGAAAAACTGTTTTTT
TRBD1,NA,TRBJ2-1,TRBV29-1,CSAGTGERYNEQFF,TGCAGCGCCGGGACAGGGGAACGCTACAATGAGCAGTTCTTC
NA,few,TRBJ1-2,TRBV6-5,CASSYSPGYGYTF,TGTGCCAGCAGTTACTCTCCAGGGTATGGCTACACCTTC
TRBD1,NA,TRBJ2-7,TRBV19,CASSPGTGGTSYEQYF,TGTGCCAGTAGTCCTGGGACAGGGGGCACCTCCTACGAGCAGTACTTC
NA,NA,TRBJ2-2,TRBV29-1,CSAFLGTVLGGELFF,TGCAGCGCCTTCCTAGGGACGGTGCTTGGCGGGGAGCTGTTTTTT
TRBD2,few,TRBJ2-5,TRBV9,CASSVGAREYQETQYF,TGTGCCAGCAGCGTAGGAGCGCGGGAGTACCAAGAGACCCAGTACTTC
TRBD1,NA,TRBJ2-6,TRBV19,CASSIATGQLLFSGANVLTF,TGTGCCAGTAGTATAGCTACGGGACAGTTACTTTTCTCTGGGGCCAACGTCCTGACTTTC
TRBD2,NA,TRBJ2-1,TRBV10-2,CASSEVGGTYNEQFF,TGCGCCAGCAGTGAGGTCGGGGGGACCTACAATGAGCAGTTCTTC
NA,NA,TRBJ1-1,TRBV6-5,CASSYGLGGDTEAFF,TGTGCCAGCAGTTACGGCCTGGGCGGGGACACTGAAGCTTTCTTT
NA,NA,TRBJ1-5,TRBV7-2,CASSSVGRGNQPQHF,TGTGCCAGCAGCTCCGTGGGCAGGGGTAATCAGCCCCAGCATTTT
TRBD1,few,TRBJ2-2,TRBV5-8,CASSWDRVVSAGELFF,TGTGCCAGCAGCTGGGACAGGGTAGTTTCCGCCGGGGAGCTGTTTTTT
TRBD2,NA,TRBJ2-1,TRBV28,CASSSGTSGRAKFF,TGTGCCAGCAGTTCCGGGACTAGCGGGAGGGCCAAGTTCTTC
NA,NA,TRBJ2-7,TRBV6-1,CASGHRGYEQYF,TGTGCCAGCGGGCATAGAGGGTACGAGCAGTACTTC
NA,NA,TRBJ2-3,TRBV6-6,CASSYLHQGPDTQYF,TGTGCCAGCAGTTACTTGCATCAGGGCCCAGATACGCAGTATTTT
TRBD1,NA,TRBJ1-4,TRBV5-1,CASSPDRGSEKLFF,TGCGCCAGCAGCCCAGACAGGGGGAGTGAAAAACTGTTTTTT
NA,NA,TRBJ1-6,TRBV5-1,CASSLGQENSPLHF,TGCGCCAGCAGCTTGGGACAGGAGAATTCACCCCTCCACTTT
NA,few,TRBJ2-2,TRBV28,CASSWGSGNTGELFF,TGTGCCAGCAGTTGGGGGAGTGGGAACACCGGGGAGCTGTTTTTT
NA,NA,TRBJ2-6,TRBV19,CASSPTPGTWRANVLTF,TGTGCCAGTAGCCCCACGCCGGGGACCTGGAGGGCCAACGTCCTGACTTTC
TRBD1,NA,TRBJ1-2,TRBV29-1,CSVGDREGYTF,TGCAGCGTTGGGGACAGGGAAGGCTACACCTTC
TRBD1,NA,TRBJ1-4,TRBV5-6,CASSSRQGITNEKLFF,TGTGCCAGCAGCTCCCGACAGGGTATCACTAATGAAAAACTGTTTTTT
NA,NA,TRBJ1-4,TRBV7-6,CASSLGRVGEKLFF,TGTGCCAGCAGCTTAGGGAGGGTCGGGGAAAAACTGTTTTTT
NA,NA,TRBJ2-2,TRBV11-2,CASSLGMSWAGTGELFF,TGTGCCAGCAGCTTAGGGATGAGTTGGGCAGGCACCGGGGAGCTGTTTTTT
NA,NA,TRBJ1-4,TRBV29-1,CSAETNEKLFF,TGCAGCGCCGAGACTAATGAAAAACTGTTTTTT
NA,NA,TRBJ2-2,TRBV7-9,CASSFAGTRDTGELFF,TGTGCCAGCAGCTTTGCCGGGACAAGGGACACCGGGGAGCTGTTTTTT
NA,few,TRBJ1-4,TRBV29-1,CSVLTTGGGGKLFF,TGCAGCGTATTAACTACAGGTGGAGGGGGAAAACTGTTTTTT
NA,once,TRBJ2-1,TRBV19,CASSIVRLESTYEQFF,TGTGCCAGTAGTATAGTAAGACTAGAGAGTACATATGAGCAGTTCTTC
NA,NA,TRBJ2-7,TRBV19,CASSMETGYEQYF,TGTGCCAGTAGTATGGAGACTGGCTACGAGCAGTACTTC
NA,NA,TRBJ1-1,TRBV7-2,CASSLVVGGDTEAFF,TGTGCCAGCAGCTTAGTGGTAGGAGGTGACACTGAAGCTTTCTTT